The T cell receptor beta chain under discussion was sequenced for a study of PD-L1 blockade in urothelial cancer. About the study: Across blood samples, T cells had a median count of approximately 140,000.

Measured with immunoSEQ multiplex PCR; TCRdb has only the in-frame clones, and not every one. The sample holds about 74,000 clones, around 84% seen once. J lost 4 bases, V lost 5 bases, and 5 bases had no gene match. This CDR3 contains 15 residues. Germline loops: CDR1 MDHEN, CDR2 SYDVKM. This material consisted of PBMCs, taken around atezolizumab (anti-PD-L1) treatment. The TCR originated in a man between 65 and 80 years old with urothelial cancer. The rearrangement joins TRBV28 to TRBJ2-1, with 10 bases aligning to TRBD2. CDR3 DNA: TGTGCCAGCAGTCCCGGGACTAGCGTTTACAATGAGCAGTTCTTC. Its protein is CASSPGTSVYNEQFF.